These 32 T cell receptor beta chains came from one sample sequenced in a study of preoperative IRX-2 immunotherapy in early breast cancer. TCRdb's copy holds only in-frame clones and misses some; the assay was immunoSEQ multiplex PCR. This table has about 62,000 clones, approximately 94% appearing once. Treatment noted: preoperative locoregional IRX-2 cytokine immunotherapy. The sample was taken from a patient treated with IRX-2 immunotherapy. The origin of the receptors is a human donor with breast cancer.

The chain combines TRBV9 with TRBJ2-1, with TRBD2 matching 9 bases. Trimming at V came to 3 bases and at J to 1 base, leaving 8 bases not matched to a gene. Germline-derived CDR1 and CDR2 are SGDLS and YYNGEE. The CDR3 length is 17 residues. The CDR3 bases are TGTGCCAGCAGCGCGGGCGGGGGGGCAGTGTCCTACAATGAGCAGTTCTTC. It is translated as CASSAGGGAVSYNEQFF.

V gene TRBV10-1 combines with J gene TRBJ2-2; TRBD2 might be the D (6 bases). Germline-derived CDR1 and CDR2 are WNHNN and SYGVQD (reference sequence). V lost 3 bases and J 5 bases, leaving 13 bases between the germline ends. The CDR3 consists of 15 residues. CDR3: CASSDWRGGTGELFF. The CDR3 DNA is TGCGCCAGCAGTGACTGGCGGGGTGGGACCGGGGAGCTGTTTTTT.

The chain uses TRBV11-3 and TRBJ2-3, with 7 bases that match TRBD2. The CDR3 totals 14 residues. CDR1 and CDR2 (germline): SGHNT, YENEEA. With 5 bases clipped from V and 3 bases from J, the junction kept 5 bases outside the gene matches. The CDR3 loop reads CASSKRDATDTQYF. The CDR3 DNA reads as TGTGCCAGCAGCAAGCGGGATGCAACAGATACGCAGTATTTT.

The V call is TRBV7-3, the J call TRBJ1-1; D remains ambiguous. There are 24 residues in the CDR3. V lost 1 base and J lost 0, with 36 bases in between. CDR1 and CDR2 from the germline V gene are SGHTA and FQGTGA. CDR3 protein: CASSLRVGLGGQCRSRELNTEAFF. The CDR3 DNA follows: TGTGCCAGCAGCTTAAGAGTAGGTCTTGGTGGGCAGTGTAGGAGTAGGGAGCTGAACACTGAAGCTTTCTTT. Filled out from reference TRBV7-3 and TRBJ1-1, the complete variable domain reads GAGVSQTPSNKVTEKGKYVELRCDPISGHTALYWYRQSLGQGPEFLIYFQGTGAADDSGLPNDRFFAVRPEGSVSTLKIQRTERGDSAVYLCASSLRVGLGGQCRSRELNTEAFFGQGTRLTVV.

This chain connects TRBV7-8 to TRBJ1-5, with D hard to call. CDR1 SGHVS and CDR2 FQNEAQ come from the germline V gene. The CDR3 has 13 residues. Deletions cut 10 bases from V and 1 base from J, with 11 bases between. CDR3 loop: CATTVGSNQPQHF. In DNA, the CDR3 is TGTGCCACCACGGTTGGGAGCAATCAGCCCCAGCATTTT.

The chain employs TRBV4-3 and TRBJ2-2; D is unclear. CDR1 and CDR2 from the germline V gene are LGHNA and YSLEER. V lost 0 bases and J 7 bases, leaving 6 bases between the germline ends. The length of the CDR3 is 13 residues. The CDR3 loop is CASSQDSGGELFF. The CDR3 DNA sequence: TGCGCCAGCAGCCAAGATTCTGGCGGGGAGCTGTTTTTT.

This CDR3 reads CASSFRGNTIYF. CDR3 in DNA: TGTGCCAGCAGCTTCCGGGGAAACACCATATATTTT. The rearrangement joins TRBV7-2 to TRBJ1-3; no clear D gene. This CDR3 contains 12 residues. Deletions cut 3 bases from V and 4 bases from J, with 4 bases between. CDR1 is SGHTA and CDR2 is FQGNSA in the germline V gene.

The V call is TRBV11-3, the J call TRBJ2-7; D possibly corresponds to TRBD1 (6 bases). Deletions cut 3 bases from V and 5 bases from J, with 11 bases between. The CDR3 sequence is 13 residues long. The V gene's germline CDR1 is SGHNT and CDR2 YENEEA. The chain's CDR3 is CASSFQGTHEQYF. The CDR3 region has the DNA TGTGCCAGCAGCTTTCAGGGGACCCACGAGCAGTACTTC.

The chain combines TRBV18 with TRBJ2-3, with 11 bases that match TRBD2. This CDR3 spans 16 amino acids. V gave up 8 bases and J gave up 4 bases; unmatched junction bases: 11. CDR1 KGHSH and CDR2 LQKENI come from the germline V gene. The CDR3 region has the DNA TGTGCCAGCGCTGCTAGCGGGGGGTTCTACGCAGATACGCAGTATTTT. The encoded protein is CASAASGGFYADTQYF.

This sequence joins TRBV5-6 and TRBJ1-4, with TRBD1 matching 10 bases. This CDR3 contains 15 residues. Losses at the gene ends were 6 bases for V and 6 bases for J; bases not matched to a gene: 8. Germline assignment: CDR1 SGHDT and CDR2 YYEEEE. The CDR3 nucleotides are TGTGCCAGCACCCGGGACAGGGGCCTGTATGAAAAACTGTTTTTT. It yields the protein CASTRDRGLYEKLFF.

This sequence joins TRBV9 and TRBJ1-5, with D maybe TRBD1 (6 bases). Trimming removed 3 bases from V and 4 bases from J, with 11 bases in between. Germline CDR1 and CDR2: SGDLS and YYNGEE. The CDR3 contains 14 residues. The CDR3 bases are TGTGCCAGCAGCGCGGGGGCCGGGAATCAGCCCCAGCATTTT. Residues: CASSAGAGNQPQHF.

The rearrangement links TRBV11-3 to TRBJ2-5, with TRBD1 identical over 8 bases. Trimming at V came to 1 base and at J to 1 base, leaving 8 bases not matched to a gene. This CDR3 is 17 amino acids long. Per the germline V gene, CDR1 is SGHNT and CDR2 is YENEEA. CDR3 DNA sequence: TGTGCCAGCAGCTTAGCCCCAAAAGACAGGGGCCAAGAGACCCAGTACTTC. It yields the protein CASSLAPKDRGQETQYF.

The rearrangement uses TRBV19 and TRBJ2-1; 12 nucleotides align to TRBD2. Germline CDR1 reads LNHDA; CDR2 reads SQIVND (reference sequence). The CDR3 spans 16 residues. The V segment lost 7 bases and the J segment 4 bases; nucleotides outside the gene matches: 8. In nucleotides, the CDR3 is TGTGCCAGTACTCCCGAGACTAGCGGGAGTTACAATGAGCAGTTCTTC. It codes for CASTPETSGSYNEQFF.

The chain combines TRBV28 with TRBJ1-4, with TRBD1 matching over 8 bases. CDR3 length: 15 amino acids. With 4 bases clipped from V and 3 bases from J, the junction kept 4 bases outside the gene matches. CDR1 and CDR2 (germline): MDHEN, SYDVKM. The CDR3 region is CASSSPRGPNEKLFF. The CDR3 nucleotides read TGTGCCAGCAGTTCGCCCAGGGGGCCTAATGAAAAACTGTTTTTT.

The CDR3 here is CASRRQGSDTQYF. CDR3 nucleotide sequence: TGTGCCAGCAGACGACAGGGGTCAGATACGCAGTATTTT. The V and J genes are TRBV9 and TRBJ2-3; TRBD1 matches at 8 bases. The CDR3 has 13 residues. V was clipped by 5 bases and J by 4 bases; unmatched bases: 3. From germline, CDR1 is SGDLS and CDR2 YYNGEE. The full variable domain, in which reference TRBV9 and TRBJ2-3 provide the parts outside the CDR3, is DSGVTQTPKHLITATGQRVTLRCSPRSGDLSVYWYQQSLDQGLQFLIQYYNGEERAKGNILERFSAQQFPDLHSELNLSSLELGDSALYFCASRRQGSDTQYFGPGTRLTVL.

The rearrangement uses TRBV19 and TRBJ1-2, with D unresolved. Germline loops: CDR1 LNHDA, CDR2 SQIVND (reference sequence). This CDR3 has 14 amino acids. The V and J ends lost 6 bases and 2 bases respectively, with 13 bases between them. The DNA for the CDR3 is TGTGCCAGTAGCCCCGAACCAGAAAACTATGGCTACACCTTC. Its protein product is CASSPEPENYGYTF.

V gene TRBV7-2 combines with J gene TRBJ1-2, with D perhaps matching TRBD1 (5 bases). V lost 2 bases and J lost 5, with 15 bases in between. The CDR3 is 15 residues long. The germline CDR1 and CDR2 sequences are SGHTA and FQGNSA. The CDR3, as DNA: TGTGCCAGCAGCTTAAATTCAGGGTACCTTTATGGCTACACCTTC. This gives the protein CASSLNSGYLYGYTF.

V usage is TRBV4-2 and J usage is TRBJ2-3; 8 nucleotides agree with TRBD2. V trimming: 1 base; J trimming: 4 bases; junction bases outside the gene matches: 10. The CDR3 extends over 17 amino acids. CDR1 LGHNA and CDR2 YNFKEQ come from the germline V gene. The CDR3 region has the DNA TGTGCCAGCAGCCAAGTAGGGACTAGTCATTCCCCAGATACGCAGTATTTT. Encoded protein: CASSQVGTSHSPDTQYF.

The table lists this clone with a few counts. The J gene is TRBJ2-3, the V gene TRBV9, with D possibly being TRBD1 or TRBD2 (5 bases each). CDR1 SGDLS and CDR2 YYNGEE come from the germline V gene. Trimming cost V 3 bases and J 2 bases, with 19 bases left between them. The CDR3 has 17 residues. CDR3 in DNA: TGTGCCAGCAGCGCCTCCCCTGGGACGGTAAACACAGATACGCAGTATTTT. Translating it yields CASSASPGTVNTDTQYF.

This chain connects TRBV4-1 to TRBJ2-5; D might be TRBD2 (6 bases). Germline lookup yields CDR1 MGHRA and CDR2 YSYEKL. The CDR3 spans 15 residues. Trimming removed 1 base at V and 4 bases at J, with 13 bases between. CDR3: CASSQGPGVRETQYF. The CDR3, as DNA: TGCGCCAGCAGCCAAGGCCCGGGAGTCAGAGAGACCCAGTACTTC.

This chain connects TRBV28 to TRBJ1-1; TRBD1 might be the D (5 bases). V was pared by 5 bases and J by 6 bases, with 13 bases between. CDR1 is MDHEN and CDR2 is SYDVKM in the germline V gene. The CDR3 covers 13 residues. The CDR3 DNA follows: TGTGCCAGCAGTGGGGCGCTTCAGCCTGAAGCTTTCTTT. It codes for CASSGALQPEAFF.

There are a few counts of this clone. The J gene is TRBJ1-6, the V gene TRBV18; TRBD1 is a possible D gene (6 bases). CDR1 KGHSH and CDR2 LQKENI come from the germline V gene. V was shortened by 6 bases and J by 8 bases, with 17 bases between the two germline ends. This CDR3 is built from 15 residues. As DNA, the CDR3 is TGTGCCAGCTCCGAACATACAGGGTTTGATTCACCCCTCCACTTT. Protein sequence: CASSEHTGFDSPLHF.

This CDR3 is CATSRAGRTDTQYF. The DNA of the CDR3 is TGTGCCACCAGCAGAGCTGGGCGGACAGATACGCAGTATTTT. The chain has TRBV15 and TRBJ2-3; no clear D. V lost 1 base and J 3 bases, leaving 8 bases between the germline ends. Germline CDR1 is LNHNV and CDR2 is YYDKDF (reference sequence). The CDR3 length is 14 residues.

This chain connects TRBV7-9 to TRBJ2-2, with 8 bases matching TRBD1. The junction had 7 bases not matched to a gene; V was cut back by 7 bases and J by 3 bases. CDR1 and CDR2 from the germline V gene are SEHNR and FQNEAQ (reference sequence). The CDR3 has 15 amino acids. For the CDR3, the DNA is TGTGCCAGCATCCCGGGGACAGGCTACACCGGGGAGCTGTTTTTT. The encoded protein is CASIPGTGYTGELFF.

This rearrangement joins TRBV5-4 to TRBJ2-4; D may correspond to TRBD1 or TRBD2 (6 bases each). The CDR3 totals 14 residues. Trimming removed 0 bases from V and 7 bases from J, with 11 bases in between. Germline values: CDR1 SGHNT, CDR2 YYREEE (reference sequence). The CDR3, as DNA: TGTGCCAGCAGCTTGGAGGGGGGCCGGAACATTCAGTACTTC. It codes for CASSLEGGRNIQYF.

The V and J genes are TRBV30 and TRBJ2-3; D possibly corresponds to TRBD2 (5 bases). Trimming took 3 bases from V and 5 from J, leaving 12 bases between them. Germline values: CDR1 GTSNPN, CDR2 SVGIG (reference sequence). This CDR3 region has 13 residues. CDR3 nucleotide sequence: TGTGCCTGGAGCATAGGAGGTGGAGATACGCAGTATTTT. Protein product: CAWSIGGGDTQYF.

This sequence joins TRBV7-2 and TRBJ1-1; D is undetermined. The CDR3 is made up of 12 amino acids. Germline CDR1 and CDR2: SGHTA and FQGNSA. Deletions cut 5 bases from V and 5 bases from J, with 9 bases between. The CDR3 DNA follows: TGTGCCAGCAGCCAGAGCCGAACTGAAGCTTTCTTT. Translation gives CASSQSRTEAFF.

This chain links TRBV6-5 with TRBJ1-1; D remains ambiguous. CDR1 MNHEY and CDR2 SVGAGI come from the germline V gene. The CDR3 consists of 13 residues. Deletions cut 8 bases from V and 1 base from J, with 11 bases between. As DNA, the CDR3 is TGTGCCAGCCGGATGGCGGGGAACACTGAAGCTTTCTTT. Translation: CASRMAGNTEAFF.

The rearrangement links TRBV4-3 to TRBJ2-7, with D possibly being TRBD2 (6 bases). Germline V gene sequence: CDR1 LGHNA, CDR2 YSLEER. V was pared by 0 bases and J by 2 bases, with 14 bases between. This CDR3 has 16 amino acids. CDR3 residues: CASSQEFGRNTYEQYF. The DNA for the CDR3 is TGCGCCAGCAGCCAAGAGTTCGGGAGAAATACCTACGAGCAGTACTTC.

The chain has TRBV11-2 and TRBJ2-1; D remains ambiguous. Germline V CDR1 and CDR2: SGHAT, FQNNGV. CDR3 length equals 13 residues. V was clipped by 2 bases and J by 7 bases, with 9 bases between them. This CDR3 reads CASSLSSWNEQFF. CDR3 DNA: TGTGCCAGCAGCTTATCGTCCTGGAATGAGCAGTTCTTC.

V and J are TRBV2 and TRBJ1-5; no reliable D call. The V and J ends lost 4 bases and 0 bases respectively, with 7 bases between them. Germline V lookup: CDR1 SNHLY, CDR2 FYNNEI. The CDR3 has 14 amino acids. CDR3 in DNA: TGTGCCAGCAGTGCAACAGTTAGCAATCAGCCCCAGCATTTT. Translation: CASSATVSNQPQHF.

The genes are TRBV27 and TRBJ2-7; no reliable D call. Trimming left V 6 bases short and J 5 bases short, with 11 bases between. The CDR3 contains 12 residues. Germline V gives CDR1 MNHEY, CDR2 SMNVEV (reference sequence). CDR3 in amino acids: CASRLGWNEQYF. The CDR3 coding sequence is TGTGCCAGCAGATTAGGGTGGAACGAGCAGTACTTC.